A single sample is the source of the 31 T cell receptor beta chains below, sequenced in a study of PD-1 blockade in classical Hodgkin lymphoma. Regarding time point: cycle 4 day 1 (C4D1), after 6 weeks of nivolumab. Relapse after autologous stem cell transplantation occurred in every patient, and brentuximab vedotin exposure varied. Sequencing used immunoSEQ multiplex PCR; TCRdb keeps in-frame clones, though not all of them. Among around 25,000 clones listed, 72% were seen once. This specimen consisted of peripheral blood mononuclear cells (PBMCs), obtained before the fourth cycle of nivolumab. The receptors originated from a human donor with classical Hodgkin lymphoma.

This clone was recorded only once. V gene TRBV28 combines with J gene TRBJ2-3, with 12 nucleotides matching TRBD2. The ends lost 6 bases at V and 2 bases at J; junction bases unmatched: 9. Germline loops: CDR1 MDHEN, CDR2 SYDVKM. CDR3 size: 17 residues. DNA of the CDR3: TGTGCCAGCAGCATGTCGACTAGCGGGGGAACCACAGATACGCAGTATTTT. Protein: CASSMSTSGGTTDTQYF.

The rearrangement joins TRBV6-6 to TRBJ1-4; 8 positions agree with TRBD1. The V gene end was trimmed by 5 bases and the J gene end by 16 bases; junction bases not matched to a gene: 9. CDR1 MNHNY and CDR2 SVGAGI come from the germline V gene (reference sequence). The CDR3 totals 12 residues. DNA for the CDR3: TGTGCCAGCAGTCCGCGACAGGGGTCCGCGTTTTTT. Protein: CASSPRQGSAFF.

The chain has TRBV28 and TRBJ2-4; 8 nucleotides align to TRBD1. The V gene's germline CDR1 is MDHEN and CDR2 SYDVKM. This CDR3 spans 16 amino acids. The V gene end was trimmed by 5 bases and the J gene end by 11 bases; junction bases not matched to a gene: 17. The CDR3 nucleotides are TGTGCCAGCAGTCCGGGTTGGGGACAGGTGGTGTTCGTTCAGTACTTC. This encodes CASSPGWGQVVFVQYF.

The rearrangement joins TRBV18 to TRBJ1-4, with 7 bases lining up with TRBD1. CDR1 KGHSH and CDR2 LQKENI come from the germline V gene. V shed 6 bases and J 7 bases; nucleotides not matched to a gene: 14. The CDR3 length is 16 residues. This CDR3 is CASSQSAGTVSEKLFF. CDR3 DNA sequence: TGTGCCAGCTCCCAATCGGCCGGGACAGTGAGTGAAAAACTGTTTTTT.

The chain has TRBV28 and TRBJ2-7, with D possibly TRBD1 on 6 matching bases. Germline loops: CDR1 MDHEN, CDR2 SYDVKM. Trimming left V 1 base short and J 1 base short, with 14 bases between. The CDR3 runs 16 residues. Written as DNA, the CDR3 is TGTGCCAGCAGTTTATCTGGCAGGGGTGTTTCCTACGAGCAGTACTTC. Translated: CASSLSGRGVSYEQYF.

On this clone itself: Additional DNA sequences in this sample encode the identical CDR3. This chain links TRBV9 with TRBJ2-3; D gene uncertain. Germline assignment: CDR1 SGDLS and CDR2 YYNGEE. The V gene lost 0 bases and the J gene lost 6 bases, with 8 bases spanning the gap. CDR3 length equals 13 residues. The CDR3 sequence: CASSVARADTQYF. The CDR3 DNA sequence: TGTGCCAGCAGCGTAGCTCGAGCGGATACGCAGTATTTT.

This clone appeared a single time. J is TRBJ1-5 and V is TRBV4-2, with D maybe TRBD1 (6 bases). CDR3 length equals 18 residues. The germline V gene has CDR1 LGHNA and CDR2 YNFKEQ. V shed 1 base and J shed 0 bases, with 16 bases lying between them. Here the CDR3 DNA reads TGTGCCAGCAGCCAAGTGCGGTCGGACAGATATAGCAATCAGCCCCAGCATTTT. Amino acid sequence: CASSQVRSDRYSNQPQHF.

The chain joins TRBV20-1 to TRBJ2-1; D is ambiguous. Germline-derived CDR1 and CDR2 are DFQATT and SNEGSKA (reference sequence). V lost 3 bases, J lost 6 bases, and 6 bases lay in between. This CDR3 comprises 11 residues. The CDR3: CSASAPNEQFF. The DNA for the CDR3 is TGCAGTGCTAGTGCCCCCAATGAGCAGTTCTTC.

The J gene is TRBJ1-3, the V gene TRBV5-1, with no clear D. The CDR3 length is 17 residues. Trimming pared 0 bases from V and 0 bases from J, leaving 13 bases between. Germline V gene lookup returns CDR1 SGHRS and CDR2 YFSETQ. The CDR3 DNA reads as TGCGCCAGCAGCTTGGGAAGAAGCGGAAGCTCTGGAAACACCATATATTTT. As protein: CASSLGRSGSSGNTIYF.

CDR3 protein: CASSPRTATNEKLFF. The CDR3 DNA reads as TGTGCCAGCAGCCCCCGGACAGCAACTAATGAAAAACTGTTTTTT. The chain combines TRBV5-5 with TRBJ1-4; D perhaps matches TRBD1 (6 bases). Per germline, CDR1 SGHKS and CDR2 YYEKEE (reference sequence). V lost 4 bases and J 0 bases, leaving 10 bases between the germline ends. The CDR3 is 15 amino acids.

The V call is TRBV6-5, the J call TRBJ1-6; D perhaps matches TRBD1 (5 bases). V was pared by 5 bases and J by 7 bases, with 12 bases between. Germline CDR1 is MNHEY and CDR2 is SVGAGI. This CDR3 has 14 amino acids. Written as DNA, the CDR3 is TGTGCCAGCAGTGTCCGGGACGGGAATTCACCCCTCCACTTT. It codes for CASSVRDGNSPLHF.

The V gene is TRBV5-1, the J gene TRBJ1-3; D perhaps matches TRBD1 (5 bases). This CDR3 is 17 amino acids long. Germline values: CDR1 SGHRS, CDR2 YFSETQ. V was trimmed by 0 bases and J by 0 bases, leaving 13 bases between them. The CDR3 nucleotides are TGCGCCAGCAGCTTGGTGGGGACCGCTGTCTCTGGAAACACCATATATTTT. It yields the protein CASSLVGTAVSGNTIYF.

The J gene is TRBJ1-1, the V gene TRBV28; the match to TRBD1 covers 10 bases. Germline loops: CDR1 MDHEN, CDR2 SYDVKM. V trimming: 6 bases; J trimming: 3 bases; junction bases outside the gene matches: 1. This CDR3 is 13 amino acids long. DNA of the CDR3: TGTGCCAGCAGGGGACAGGGGTACACTGAAGCTTTCTTT. Translated, it gives CASRGQGYTEAFF. Complete variable domain (other parts from reference TRBV28 and TRBJ1-1): DVKVTQSSRYLVKRTGEKVFLECVQDMDHENMFWYRQDPGLGLRLIYFSYDVKMKEKGDIPEGYSVSREKKERFSLILESASTNQTSMYLCASRGQGYTEAFFGQGTRLTVV.

DNA of the CDR3: TGTGCCAGCAGCGTTAGCGGCCTGGGTGGTGGAAACACCATATATTTT. It is translated as CASSVSGLGGGNTIYF. The chain links TRBV7-6 to TRBJ1-3, with D unresolved. Trimming removed 5 bases from V and 3 bases from J, with 17 bases in between. CDR3 size: 16 residues. The germline V gene has CDR1 SGHVS and CDR2 FNYEAQ.

V is TRBV6-5 and J is TRBJ2-7; no clear D. Germline V gene sequence: CDR1 MNHEY, CDR2 SVGAGI. Trimming shortened V by 0 bases and J by 0 bases, and 9 bases separated the two germline ends. This CDR3 has 15 residues. CDR3 in amino acids: CASSYSGDGSYEQYF. CDR3 DNA: TGTGCCAGCAGTTACTCGGGTGACGGCTCCTACGAGCAGTACTTC.

J is TRBJ2-5 and V is TRBV5-1; possible D gene TRBD1, 5 bases. The length of the CDR3 is 14 residues. V gave up 9 bases and J gave up 7 bases, with 22 bases separating them. Germline lookup yields CDR1 SGHRS and CDR2 YFSETQ. The CDR3 DNA reads as TGCGCCACTAAGGTTGGGGCAGATTCAAGGACCCAGTACTTC. This translates into CATKVGADSRTQYF. Full variable domain (remainder filled in from reference TRBV5-1 and TRBJ2-5): KAGVTQTPRYLIKTRGQQVTLSCSPISGHRSVSWYQQTPGQGLQFLFEYFSETQRNKGNFPGRFSGRQFSNSRSEMNVSTLELGDSALYLCATKVGADSRTQYFGPGTRLLVL.

The chain is built from TRBV27 and TRBJ1-2; D is uncertain. Germline CDR1 MNHEY, CDR2 SMNVEV (reference sequence). The CDR3 contains 13 residues. Trimming left V 6 bases short and J 2 bases short, with 10 bases between. The CDR3 region is CASRRDLNYGYTF. In DNA form, the CDR3 reads TGTGCCAGCAGGAGAGACCTAAACTATGGCTACACCTTC.

The chain couples TRBV10-3 to TRBJ2-5; D gene unclear. The CDR3 is made up of 13 amino acids. The V and J ends lost 4 bases and 3 bases respectively, with 9 bases between them. The germline V gene encodes CDR1 ENHRY and CDR2 SYGVKD. The CDR3 DNA follows: TGTGCCATCAGTGTCCGGGTTGAAGAGACCCAGTACTTC. This translates into CAISVRVEETQYF.

In its sample, this clone ranks as medium-sized. The V call is TRBV18, the J call TRBJ1-2; 10 nucleotides match TRBD1. With 3 bases clipped from V and 5 bases from J, the junction kept 3 bases outside the gene matches. The germline V gene encodes CDR1 KGHSH and CDR2 LQKENI. This CDR3 spans 14 amino acids. The CDR3 DNA reads as TGTGCCAGCTCACCGGGACAGGGGATGTATGGCTACACCTTC. Protein: CASSPGQGMYGYTF. Using reference TRBV18 and TRBJ1-2 for the parts outside the CDR3, the full variable domain is NAGVMQNPRHLVRRRGQEARLRCSPMKGHSHVYWYRQLPEEGLKFMVYLQKENIIDESGMPKERFSAEFPKEGPSILRIQQVVRGDSAAYFCASSPGQGMYGYTFGSGTRLTVV.

A few counts support this clone. This CDR3 reads CASSPGGRDGYTF. DNA of the CDR3: TGTGCCAGCTCACCGGGGGGTAGAGATGGCTACACCTTC. This chain links TRBV18 with TRBJ1-2, with a possible D match to TRBD1 (5 bases). Trimming removed 3 bases from V and 6 bases from J, with 11 bases in between. CDR1 is KGHSH and CDR2 is LQKENI in the germline V gene. The CDR3 is 13 amino acids. Together with reference TRBV18 and TRBJ1-2, the CDR3 gives the full variable domain: NAGVMQNPRHLVRRRGQEARLRCSPMKGHSHVYWYRQLPEEGLKFMVYLQKENIIDESGMPKERFSAEFPKEGPSILRIQQVVRGDSAAYFCASSPGGRDGYTFGSGTRLTVV.

The chain carries TRBV21-1 and TRBJ1-5. TRBV21-1 is a listed pseudogene. The CDR3 totals 15 residues. The CDR3 protein is CASSKATRPNQPQHF. CDR3 DNA: TGTGCCAGCAGCAAAGCTACCAGACCTAATCAGCCCCAGCATTTT.

This rearrangement joins TRBV5-1 to TRBJ1-2; no clear D gene. V was trimmed by 0 bases and J by 0 bases, leaving 9 bases between them. This CDR3 is 15 amino acids long. Germline-derived CDR1 and CDR2 are SGHRS and YFSETQ. The CDR3 reads CASSLAPEANYGYTF. CDR3 DNA sequence: TGCGCCAGCAGCTTGGCCCCAGAAGCTAACTATGGCTACACCTTC. Drawing the rest from reference TRBV5-1 and TRBJ1-2, the complete variable domain is KAGVTQTPRYLIKTRGQQVTLSCSPISGHRSVSWYQQTPGQGLQFLFEYFSETQRNKGNFPGRFSGRQFSNSRSEMNVSTLELGDSALYLCASSLAPEANYGYTFGSGTRLTVV.

The chain employs TRBV7-6 and TRBJ2-3, with 7 bases matching TRBD1. Germline V gives CDR1 SGHVS, CDR2 FNYEAQ. The CDR3 totals 18 residues. The V segment lost 2 bases and the J segment 0 bases; nucleotides outside the gene matches: 11. The CDR3 spells CASSLRGGTAASTDTQYF. In DNA form, the CDR3 reads TGTGCCAGCAGCTTAAGAGGGGGCACAGCAGCTAGCACAGATACGCAGTATTTT.

The rearrangement uses TRBV11-3 and TRBJ2-7; unclear D gene. V lost 4 bases and J 3 bases, leaving 10 bases between the germline ends. The CDR3 extends over 13 amino acids. Per the germline V gene, CDR1 is SGHNT and CDR2 is YENEEA. The CDR3 here is CASSSWSNYEQYF. CDR3 nucleotide sequence: TGTGCCAGCAGCTCATGGAGCAACTACGAGCAGTACTTC.

The gene calls are TRBV11-3 and TRBJ2-1, with 10 bases lining up with TRBD2. The germline V gene encodes CDR1 SGHNT and CDR2 YENEEA. J lost 2 bases, V lost 4 bases, and 5 bases had no gene match. This CDR3 spans 16 amino acids. This CDR3 reads CASSSSGGATYNEQFF. The CDR3 DNA sequence: TGTGCCAGCAGCTCTAGCGGGGGCGCAACCTACAATGAGCAGTTCTTC.

The V and J genes are TRBV11-2 and TRBJ2-3; TRBD1 might be the D (5 bases). Germline CDR1 reads SGHAT; CDR2 reads FQNNGV. The CDR3 is 14 amino acids. V lost 2 bases, J lost 2 bases, and 8 bases lay in between. CDR3 protein: CASSLPRDTDTQYF. The CDR3 bases are TGTGCCAGCAGCTTACCCAGGGACACAGATACGCAGTATTTT.

Remarks on this clone: The identical CDR3 is also encoded by other nucleotide sequences in the sample. This CDR3 reads CASSISGYNEQFF. CDR3 sequence (DNA): TGTGCCAGTAGTATCTCGGGCTACAATGAGCAGTTCTTC. J is TRBJ2-1 and V is TRBV19; D gene ambiguous. CDR1 is LNHDA, CDR2 SQIVND, per germline (reference sequence). The CDR3 contains 13 residues. V was pared by 3 bases and J by 3 bases, with 6 bases between.

This clone was counted at least ten times. The chain links TRBV15 to TRBJ1-2, with TRBD1 matching over 9 bases. The CDR3 contains 14 residues. The V gene's germline CDR1 is LNHNV and CDR2 YYDKDF (reference sequence). Trimming at V came to 0 bases and at J to 8 bases, leaving 4 bases not matched to a gene. CDR3 in amino acids: CATSRDRTGDGYTF. CDR3 DNA: TGTGCCACCAGCAGAGATAGGACAGGGGACGGCTACACCTTC.

Of note for this clone: Relative to the germline gene, one junction end is altered; a read error may explain this. The rearrangement uses TRBV7-2 and TRBJ2-3; the D is unclear. This CDR3 spans 13 amino acids. Germline V gene data show CDR1 as SGHTA and CDR2 as FQGNSA. CDR3 loop: CASSQEVTDTQYF. CDR3 DNA: TGCGCCAGCAGCCAAGAAGTCACAGATACGCAGTATTTT.

The chain links TRBV6-5 to TRBJ1-2; 7 positions agree with TRBD1. The CDR3 is made up of 13 amino acids. V trimming: 6 bases; J trimming: 2 bases; junction bases outside the gene matches: 3. CDR1 is MNHEY, CDR2 SVGAGI, per germline. The CDR3 DNA is TGTGCCAGCAGCAACAGGGGCAACTATGGCTACACCTTC. Its protein product is CASSNRGNYGYTF.

This chain links TRBV7-8 with TRBJ2-1, with TRBD2 matching over 8 bases. The germline CDR1 and CDR2 sequences are SGHVS and FQNEAQ. After removal of 5 bases from V and 5 bases from J, the junction contained 20 bases not matched to a gene. The CDR3 loop spans 19 amino acids. The CDR3 DNA sequence: TGTGCCAGCAGCGCCTACCGGATTCCACCGGGACTAGGTCACAATGAGCAGTTCTTC. Translated: CASSAYRIPPGLGHNEQFF.